This T cell receptor (beta chain) was profiled in a study of blood T cell repertoires in COVID-19. Study context: The samples span acute and convalescent COVID-19 from the United States, Italy and Spain. Sample material is recorded as cDNA or gDNA derived from T cells, B-cell-depleted T cells, or PBMCs.

Authors' methods: Reference gene primer amplification gave nucleated cell count estimates. TCRdb's table, derived via immunoSEQ multiplex PCR, lists solely in-frame clones and lacks some. That table supplies the V and J calls and clone size; D and trimming were determined from the DNA. The sample has under 250,000 clones, 86% seen once. V lost 1 base and J lost 5; bases outside the gene matches: 6. The CDR3 has 15 amino acids. Germline-derived CDR1 and CDR2 are GTSNPN and SVGIG (reference sequence). The rearrangement links TRBV30 to TRBJ2-2, with 8 nucleotides matching TRBD2. This receptor was taken from a man aged 50 to 60 with COVID-19, enrolled during active disease. Sequenced material: peripheral blood. CDR3 nucleotide sequence: TGTGCCTGGAGTGCTCGGCTAGCGGGTACCGGGGAGCTGTTTTTT. This codes for CAWSARLAGTGELFF. The full variable domain, completed using reference TRBV30 and TRBJ2-2, is SQTIHQWPATLVQPVGSPLSLECTVEGTSNPNLYWYRQAAGRGLQLLFYSVGIGQISSEVPQNLSASRPQDRQFILSSKKLLLSDSGFYLCAWSARLAGTGELFFGEGSRLTVL.